This T cell receptor beta chain was identified in a study of T cell responses to AZD1222 COVID-19 vaccine. TCRdb's table, derived via immunoSEQ multiplex PCR, lists solely in-frame clones and lacks some. Counted here are 140,000 or so clones, more than 75% occurring once; the ten biggest clones make up about 3.4%. V dropped 5 bases and J dropped 0 bases, with 12 bases sitting between them. The V gene's germline CDR1 is SGHTA and CDR2 FQGTGA. This CDR3 has 15 residues. The chain recombines TRBV7-3 with TRBJ2-3, with D unresolved. This clonotype originated in an adult who received the AZD1222 COVID-19 vaccine. This specimen was peripheral blood, taken 28 days after the second AZD1222 dose. The CDR3: CASSVGLGSTDTQYF. The CDR3, as DNA: TGTGCCAGCAGCGTGGGCCTAGGGAGCACAGATACGCAGTATTTT.